The entry below describes one T cell receptor beta chain. There is no known antigen for this receptor. The input lacks base qualities; no much larger clone sits a single base away. Participants in the prospective study were enrolled through a virtual design, were aged roughly 18 to 100 years, and lived in 24 United States geographic areas. In the prospective study, participants were assigned to cohorts based on the clinical history participants reported in a screening survey and a study questionnaire. Mobile phlebotomists in the prospective study collected whole blood, serum and a nasopharyngeal or oropharyngeal swab from every participant. Participants in the prospective study had the option to provide additional blood draws and questionnaires over a roughly two-month period. Before DNA extraction, blood samples from the prospective study were shipped at room temperature or frozen. These data originate in a study of blood T cell repertoires in COVID-19 (dated by TCRdb to about 2020). In the study overall: The collaborator samples originated in the United States, Italy and Spain and spanned the acute and convalescent phases of COVID-19. Samples came from the ongoing ImmuneRACE study (first 160 participants) plus 1,254 subjects from 6 global collaborators. The material from the prospective study consisted of cDNA or gDNA derived from T cells, B-cell-depleted T cells, or PBMCs. Deeply sampled blood TCRbeta repertoires from subjects exposed to, actively infected with, or recovered from COVID-19 were included in the dataset. The repertoires were released in a freely available public database meant as a resource for research on the immune response to SARS-CoV-2. Nearly every sample came with metadata listing a de-identified subject ID, COVID-19 status, age in years and sex. Where HLA class I and class II types were available, the types were taken from metadata supplied by the sample provider, not from assay-based typing. Study-level results and caveats: The quantity of clinical and demographic metadata differed by source and by participant and was supplied without curation.

The CDR3 sequence holds 15 residues, the cysteine and phenylalanine included. Kept here is only the CDR3 DNA, which spans 45 bases and is read in frame from base 1. CDR1 and CDR2 were assigned from the germline V gene as MDHEN and SYDVKM. V trim: 5 bases; J trim: 5 bases; unmatched bases: 6. TCRbeta CDR3 regions were amplified from genomic DNA using the immunoSEQ Assay, a bias-controlled multiplex PCR. In the authors' own workflow: The number of nucleated cells in each sample was estimated from the amplification of reference gene primers within the assay. To quantify the absolute abundance of each unique TCRbeta CDR3 rearrangement, sequence reads were collapsed and filtered. For each sample, productive Simpson clonality was calculated by taking the square root of Simpson's diversity index across productive rearrangements. TCRdb retrieved this table from immuneACCESS and kept in-frame rearrangements only. Not all clones are present; in checked studies, unresolved V genes account for under half, and no reason is known for the remainder. From that table come the V and J calls and clone size; the DNA was used to work out D and trimming. This sample holds some 290,000 clones; just over 90% were observed only once. Roughly 2% of the sample comes from the top ten.

The source is a middle-aged woman with acute COVID-19. Material for sequencing was PBMCs or T cells enriched from blood (not recorded which). The chain is made from TRBV28 and TRBJ2-5, with 12 junctional bases fitting TRBD1. The CDR3 protein sequence reads: CASSKGTGGAETQYF. The DNA is as follows: TGTGCCAGCAGTAAAGGGACAGGGGGCGCGGAGACCCAGTACTTC. The CDR3 plus the reference TRBV28 and TRBJ2-5 genes for the other parts give the full variable domain: DVKVTQSSRYLVKRTGEKVFLECVQDMDHENMFWYRQDPGLGLRLIYFSYDVKMKEKGDIPEGYSVSREKKERFSLILESASTNQTSMYLCASSKGTGGAETQYFGPGTRLLVL.